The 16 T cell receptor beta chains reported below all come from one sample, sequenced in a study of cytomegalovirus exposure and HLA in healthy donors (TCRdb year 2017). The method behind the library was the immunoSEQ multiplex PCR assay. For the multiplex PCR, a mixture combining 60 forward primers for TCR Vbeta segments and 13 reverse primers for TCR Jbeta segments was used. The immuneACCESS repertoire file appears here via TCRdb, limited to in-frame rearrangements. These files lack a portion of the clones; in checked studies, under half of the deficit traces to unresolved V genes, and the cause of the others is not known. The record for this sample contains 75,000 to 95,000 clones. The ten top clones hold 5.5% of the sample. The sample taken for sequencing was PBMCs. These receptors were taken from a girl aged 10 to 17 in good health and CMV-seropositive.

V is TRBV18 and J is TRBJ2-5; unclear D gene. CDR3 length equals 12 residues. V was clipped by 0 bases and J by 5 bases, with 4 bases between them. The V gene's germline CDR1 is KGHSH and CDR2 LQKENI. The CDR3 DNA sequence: TGTGCCAGCTCACCACCGGGCGAGACCCAGTACTTC. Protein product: CASSPPGETQYF. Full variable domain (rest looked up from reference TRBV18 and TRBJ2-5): NAGVMQNPRHLVRRRGQEARLRCSPMKGHSHVYWYRQLPEEGLKFMVYLQKENIIDESGMPKERFSAEFPKEGPSILRIQQVVRGDSAAYFCASSPPGETQYFGPGTRLLVL.

The CDR3 nucleotides read TGTGCCAGCAGTGAGGACAAGCTACTCTACGAGCAGTACTTC. Translation: CASSEDKLLYEQYF. V usage is TRBV2 and J usage is TRBJ2-7; perhaps TRBD1 as D (5 bases). The CDR3 covers 14 residues. V lost 3 bases and J 3 bases, leaving 12 bases between the germline ends. The germline V gene has CDR1 SNHLY and CDR2 FYNNEI. The full variable domain, its missing parts supplied by reference TRBV2 and TRBJ2-7, is EPEVTQTPSHQVTQMGQEVILRCVPISNHLYFYWYRQILGQKVEFLVSFYNNEISEKSEIFDDQFSVERPDGSNFTLKIRSTKLEDSAMYFCASSEDKLLYEQYFGPGTRLTVT.

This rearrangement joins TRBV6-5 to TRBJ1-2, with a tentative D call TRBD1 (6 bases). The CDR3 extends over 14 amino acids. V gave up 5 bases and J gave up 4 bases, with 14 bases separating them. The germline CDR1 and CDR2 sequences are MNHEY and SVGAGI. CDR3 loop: CASSPQGTTYGYTF. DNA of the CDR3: TGTGCCAGCAGTCCACAGGGTACTACCTATGGCTACACCTTC.

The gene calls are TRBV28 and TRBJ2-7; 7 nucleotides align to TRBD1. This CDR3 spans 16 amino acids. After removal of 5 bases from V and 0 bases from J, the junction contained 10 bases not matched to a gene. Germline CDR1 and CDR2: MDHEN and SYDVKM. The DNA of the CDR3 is TGTGCCAGCAGTATAACAGGGGTCCGAAGCTCCTACGAGCAGTACGTC. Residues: CASSITGVRSSYEQYV.

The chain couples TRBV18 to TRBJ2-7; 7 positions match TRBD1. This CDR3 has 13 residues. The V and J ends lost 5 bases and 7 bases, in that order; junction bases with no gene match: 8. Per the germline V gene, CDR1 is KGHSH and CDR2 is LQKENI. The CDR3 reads CASSSWTGREQYV. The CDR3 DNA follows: TGTGCCAGCTCAAGCTGGACAGGACGAGAGCAGTACGTC.

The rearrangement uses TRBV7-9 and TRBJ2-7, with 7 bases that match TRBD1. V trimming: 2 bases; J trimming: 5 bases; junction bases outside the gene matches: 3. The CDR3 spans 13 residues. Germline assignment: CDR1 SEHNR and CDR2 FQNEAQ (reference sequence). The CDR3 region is CASSLQGDDEQYF. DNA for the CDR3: TGTGCCAGCAGCTTACAGGGGGATGACGAGCAGTACTTC.

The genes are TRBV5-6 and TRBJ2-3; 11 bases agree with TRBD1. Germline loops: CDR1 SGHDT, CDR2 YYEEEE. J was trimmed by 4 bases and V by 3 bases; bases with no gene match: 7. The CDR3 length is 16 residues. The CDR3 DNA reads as TGTGCCAGCAGCTCATGGACAGGGGGCGCCTCAGATACGCAGTATTTT. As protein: CASSSWTGGASDTQYF.

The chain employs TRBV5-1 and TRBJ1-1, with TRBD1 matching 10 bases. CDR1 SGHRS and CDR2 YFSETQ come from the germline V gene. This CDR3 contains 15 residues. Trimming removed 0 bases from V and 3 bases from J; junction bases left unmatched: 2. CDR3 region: CASSLDGQGDTEAFF. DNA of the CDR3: TGCGCCAGCAGCTTGGACGGACAGGGGGACACTGAAGCTTTCTTT.

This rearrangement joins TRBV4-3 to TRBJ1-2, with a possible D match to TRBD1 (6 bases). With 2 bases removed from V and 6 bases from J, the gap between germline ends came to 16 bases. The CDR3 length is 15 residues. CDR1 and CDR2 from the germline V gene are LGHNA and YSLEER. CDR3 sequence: CASSQHRETDDGYTF. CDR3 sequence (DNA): TGCGCCAGCAGCCAACACAGGGAGACTGACGATGGCTACACCTTC.

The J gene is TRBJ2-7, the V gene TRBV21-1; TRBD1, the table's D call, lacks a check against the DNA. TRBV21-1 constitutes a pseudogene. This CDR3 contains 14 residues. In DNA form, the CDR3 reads TGTGCCAGCAGCAAAGGACAGGGCACCTACGAGCAGTACGTC. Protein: CASSKGQGTYEQYV.

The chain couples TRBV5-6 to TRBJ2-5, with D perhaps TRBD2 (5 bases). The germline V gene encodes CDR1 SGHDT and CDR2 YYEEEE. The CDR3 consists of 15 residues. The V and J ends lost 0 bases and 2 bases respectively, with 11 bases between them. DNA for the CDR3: TGTGCCAGCAGCTTGGGACTACGGCGACAAGAGACCCAGTACTTC. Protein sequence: CASSLGLRRQETQYF.

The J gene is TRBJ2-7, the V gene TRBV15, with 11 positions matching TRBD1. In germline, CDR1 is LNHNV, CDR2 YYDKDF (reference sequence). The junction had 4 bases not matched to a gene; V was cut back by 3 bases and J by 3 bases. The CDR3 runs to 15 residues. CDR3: CATSSPGQGDYEQYF. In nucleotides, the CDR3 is TGTGCCACCAGCAGCCCGGGACAGGGGGACTACGAGCAGTACTTC.

This chain's CDR3 is CAIRGDRGEQYV. The CDR3 nucleotides are TGTGCCATCAGGGGGGACAGGGGCGAGCAGTACGTC. The chain links TRBV10-3 to TRBJ2-7; 10 bases match TRBD1. Per germline, CDR1 ENHRY and CDR2 SYGVKD. With V trimmed by 6 bases and J by 6 bases, 2 bases remained unmatched. This CDR3 contains 12 residues.

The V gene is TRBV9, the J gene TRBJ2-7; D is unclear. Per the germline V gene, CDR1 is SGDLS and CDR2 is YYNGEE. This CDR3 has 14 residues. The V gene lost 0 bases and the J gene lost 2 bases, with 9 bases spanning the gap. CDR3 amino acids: CASSVGPTTYEQYF. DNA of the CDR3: TGTGCCAGCAGCGTAGGTCCTACTACCTACGAGCAGTACTTC.

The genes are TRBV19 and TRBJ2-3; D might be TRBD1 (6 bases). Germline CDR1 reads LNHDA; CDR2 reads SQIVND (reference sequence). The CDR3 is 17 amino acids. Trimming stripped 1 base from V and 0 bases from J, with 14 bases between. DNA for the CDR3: TGTGCCAGTAGTATAGGATCCTGGACAGAAAGCACAGATACGCAGTATTTT. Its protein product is CASSIGSWTESTDTQYF.

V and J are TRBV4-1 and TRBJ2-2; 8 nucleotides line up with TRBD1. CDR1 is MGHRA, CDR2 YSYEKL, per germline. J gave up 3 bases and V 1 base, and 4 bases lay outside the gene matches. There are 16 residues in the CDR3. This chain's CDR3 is CASSQGDRYYTGELFF. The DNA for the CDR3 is TGCGCCAGCAGCCAAGGGGACAGGTACTACACCGGGGAGCTGTTTTTT.